The clone carrying this T cell receptor (beta chain) was counted a few times. The record originates from a study of blood T cell dynamics during melanoma immunotherapy. Study in general: Standard first-line treatment here was pembrolizumab or nivolumab plus ipilimumab in metastatic melanoma.

Time point: pre-treatment baseline. Disease control meant complete response, partial response or stable disease at 12 weeks. No patient had earlier systemic cancer treatment, concurrent immunosuppressants, or another active cancer. The repertoire was sequenced with immunoSEQ multiplex PCR; TCRdb's copy has only in-frame clones and lacks some. This sample has under 7,500 clones, with over 75% found just once. Sequences were derived from blood, sampled from a patient treated with checkpoint blockade. The TCR comes from a human donor with melanoma.

The chain's CDR3 is CASSLRSLGGANTGELFF. CDR3 bases: TGCGCCAGCAGCCTACGTTCCCTCGGGGGGGCTAACACCGGGGAGCTGTTTTTT. The chain has TRBV4-3 and TRBJ2-2, with 8 bases that match TRBD2. V dropped 4 bases and J dropped 2; count of bases not matched to a gene: 12. In germline, CDR1 is LGHNA, CDR2 YSLEER. The CDR3 runs to 18 residues.